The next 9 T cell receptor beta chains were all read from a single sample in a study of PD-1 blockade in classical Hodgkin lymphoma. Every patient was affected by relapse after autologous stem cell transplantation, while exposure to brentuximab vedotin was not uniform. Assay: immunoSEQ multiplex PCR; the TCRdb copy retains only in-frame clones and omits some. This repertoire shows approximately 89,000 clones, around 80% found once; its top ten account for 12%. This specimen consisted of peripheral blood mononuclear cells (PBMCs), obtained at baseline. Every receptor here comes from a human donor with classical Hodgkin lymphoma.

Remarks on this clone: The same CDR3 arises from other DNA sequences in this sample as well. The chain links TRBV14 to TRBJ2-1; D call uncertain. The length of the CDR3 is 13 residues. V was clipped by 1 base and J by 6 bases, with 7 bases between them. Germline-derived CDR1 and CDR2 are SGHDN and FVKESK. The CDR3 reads CASSQVLGNEQFF. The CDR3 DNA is TGTGCCAGCAGCCAAGTTCTCGGCAATGAGCAGTTCTTC.

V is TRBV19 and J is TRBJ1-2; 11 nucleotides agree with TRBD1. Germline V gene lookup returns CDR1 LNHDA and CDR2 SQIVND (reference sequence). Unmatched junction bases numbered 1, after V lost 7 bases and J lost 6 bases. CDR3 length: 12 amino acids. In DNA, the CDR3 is TGTGCCAGTACGGACAGGGGGCATGGCTACACCTTC. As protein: CASTDRGHGYTF.

The DNA of the CDR3 is TGTGCCATCGCGGACGGAGCACCCTACGAGCAGTACTTC. Residues: CAIADGAPYEQYF. This sequence joins TRBV10-3 and TRBJ2-7, with unresolved D. The CDR3 runs 13 residues. The V and J ends lost 8 bases and 2 bases respectively, with 13 bases between them. Germline CDR1 ENHRY, CDR2 SYGVKD.

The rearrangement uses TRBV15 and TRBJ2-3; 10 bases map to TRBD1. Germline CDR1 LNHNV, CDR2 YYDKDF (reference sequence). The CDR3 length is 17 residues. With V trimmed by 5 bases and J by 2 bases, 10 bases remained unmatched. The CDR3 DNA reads TGTGCCACCAGCCGGGAGTCAGGGACAGGGGCCACAGATACGCAGTATTTT. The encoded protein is CATSRESGTGATDTQYF.

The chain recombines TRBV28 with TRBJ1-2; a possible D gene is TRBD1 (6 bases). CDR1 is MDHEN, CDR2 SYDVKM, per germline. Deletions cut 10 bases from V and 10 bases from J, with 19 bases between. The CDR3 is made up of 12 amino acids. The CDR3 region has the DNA TGTGCCACCTCTACAGGGCCGCCACACTACACCTTC. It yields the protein CATSTGPPHYTF.

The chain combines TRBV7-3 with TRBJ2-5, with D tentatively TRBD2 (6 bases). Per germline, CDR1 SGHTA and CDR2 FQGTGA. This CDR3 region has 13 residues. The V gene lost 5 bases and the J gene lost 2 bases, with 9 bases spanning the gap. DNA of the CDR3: TGTGCCAGCAGCATGACTAGTCAAGAGACCCAGTACTTC. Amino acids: CASSMTSQETQYF.

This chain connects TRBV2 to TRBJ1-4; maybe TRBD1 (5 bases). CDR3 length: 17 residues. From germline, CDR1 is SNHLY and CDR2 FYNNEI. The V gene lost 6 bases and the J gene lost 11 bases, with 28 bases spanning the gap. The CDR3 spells CASSLQVQGSSNGKLFF. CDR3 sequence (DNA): TGTGCCAGCAGCCTACAGGTGCAGGGATCTTCCAATGGGAAACTGTTTTTT.

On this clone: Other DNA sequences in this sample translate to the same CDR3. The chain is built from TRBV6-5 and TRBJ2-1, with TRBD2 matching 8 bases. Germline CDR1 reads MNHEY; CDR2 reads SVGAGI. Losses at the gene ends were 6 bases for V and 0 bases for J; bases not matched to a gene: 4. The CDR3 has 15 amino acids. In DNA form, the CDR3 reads TGTGCCAGCAGATCAAGCGGGAGCTCCTACAATGAGCAGTTCTTC. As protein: CASRSSGSSYNEQFF.

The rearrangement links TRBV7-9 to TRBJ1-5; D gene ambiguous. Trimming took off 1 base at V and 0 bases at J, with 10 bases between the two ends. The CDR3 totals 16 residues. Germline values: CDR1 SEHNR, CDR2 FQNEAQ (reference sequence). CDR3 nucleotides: TGTGCCAGCAGCTTAGGCGGCGGAGATAGCAATCAGCCCCAGCATTTT. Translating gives CASSLGGGDSNQPQHF.